A single sample gave rise to the 32 T cell receptor beta chains below, sequenced in a study of blood T cell repertoires in COVID-19. Assay used: immunoSEQ multiplex PCR; TCRdb lists only in-frame clones, some missing. Of approximately 500,000 clones listed, roughly nine tenths were seen once; the top ten hold around 7.8%. The sequenced material came from peripheral blood. These receptor sequences come from a woman in her forties or fifties with COVID-19, enrolled during active disease.

The rearrangement joins TRBV6-5 to TRBJ1-2; a possible D gene is TRBD1 (6 bases). Germline V CDR1 and CDR2: MNHEY, SVGAGI. The CDR3 covers 12 residues. V dropped 5 bases and J dropped 14 bases, with 18 bases sitting between them. CDR3 residues: CASSPRQAPVTF. In DNA form, the CDR3 reads TGTGCCAGCAGTCCTCGACAGGCCCCAGTTACCTTC.

This chain connects TRBV28 to TRBJ2-2; tentatively, D is TRBD2 (6 bases). The ends were cut back, 7 bases at V and 5 bases at J, with 14 bases in the middle. CDR3 length equals 14 residues. Germline V lookup: CDR1 MDHEN, CDR2 SYDVKM. Here the CDR3 DNA reads TGTGCCAGCACCAACCCAGGGAGGACCGGGGAGCTGTTTTTT. Translated, it gives CASTNPGRTGELFF.

Turning to this clone: Within the sample, other DNA sequences also encode this same CDR3. V gene TRBV6-6 combines with J gene TRBJ1-6; no clear D gene. In germline, CDR1 is MNHNY, CDR2 SVGAGI (reference sequence). Trimming stripped 0 bases from V and 8 bases from J, with 8 bases between. The CDR3 is made up of 14 amino acids. The CDR3 region is CASSYSRGDSPLHF. The CDR3 DNA follows: TGTGCCAGCAGTTACTCGCGCGGCGATTCACCCCTCCACTTT.

The DNA of the CDR3 is TGTGCCAGCAGCCACCGGGGGGGCTACACCTTC. It codes for CASSHRGGYTF. The chain combines TRBV5-4 with TRBJ1-2, with a weak D call TRBD1 (5 bases). Trimming pared 4 bases from V and 8 bases from J, leaving 9 bases between. CDR1 is SGHNT, CDR2 YYREEE, per germline (reference sequence). This CDR3 has 11 amino acids.

CDR3 amino acids: CASSLIVGGYEQYF. The CDR3 bases are TGTGCCAGCAGCTTAATAGTGGGGGGCTACGAGCAGTACTTC. The V call is TRBV11-2, the J call TRBJ2-7; D possibly corresponds to TRBD2 (6 bases). The CDR3 spans 14 residues. Germline CDR1 reads SGHAT; CDR2 reads FQNNGV. Trimming stripped 2 bases from V and 3 bases from J, with 11 bases between.

The CDR3 bases are TGTGCCACCAGTGATCTGAGCCAGGCGTACAATGAGCAGTTCTTC. Translated: CATSDLSQAYNEQFF. The chain has TRBV24-1 and TRBJ2-1, with D unresolved. Germline V gene data show CDR1 as KGHDR and CDR2 as SFDVKD. The CDR3 is 15 amino acids. V lost 3 bases, J lost 4 bases, and 12 bases lay in between.

The DNA of the CDR3 is TGTGCCAGCAGCCTCCAACAACAGGGGGCTGGGGCCAACGTCCTGACTTTC. Amino acids: CASSLQQQGAGANVLTF. This chain uses TRBV7-3 with TRBJ2-6; 8 bases match TRBD1. Unmatched junction bases numbered 8, after V lost 5 bases and J lost 2 bases. In germline, CDR1 is SGHTA, CDR2 FQGTGA. This CDR3 contains 17 residues. The complete variable domain, with remaining parts taken from reference TRBV7-3 and TRBJ2-6, reads GAGVSQTPSNKVTEKGKYVELRCDPISGHTALYWYRQSLGQGPEFLIYFQGTGAADDSGLPNDRFFAVRPEGSVSTLKIQRTERGDSAVYLCASSLQQQGAGANVLTFGAGSRLTVL.

CDR3 in amino acids: CARRGGLADSAWNEQFF. The DNA for the CDR3 is TGCGCCCGCCGGGGGGGGCTAGCAGACAGCGCGTGGAATGAGCAGTTCTTC. This rearrangement joins TRBV5-1 to TRBJ2-1; 8 nucleotides match TRBD2. J gave up 7 bases and V 10 bases, and 22 bases lay outside the gene matches. Germline-derived CDR1 and CDR2 are SGHRS and YFSETQ. The CDR3 loop spans 17 amino acids. The entire variable domain, with the rest obtained from reference TRBV5-1 and TRBJ2-1, is as follows: KAGVTQTPRYLIKTRGQQVTLSCSPISGHRSVSWYQQTPGQGLQFLFEYFSETQRNKGNFPGRFSGRQFSNSRSEMNVSTLELGDSALYLCARRGGLADSAWNEQFFGPGTRLTVL.

J is TRBJ1-1 and V is TRBV6-5, with 7 bases lining up with TRBD1. The junction had 1 base not matched to a gene; V was cut back by 6 bases and J by 0 bases. Germline values: CDR1 MNHEY, CDR2 SVGAGI. The CDR3 has 13 amino acids. The CDR3: CASRGQMNTEAFF. In nucleotides, the CDR3 is TGTGCCAGCAGGGGACAGATGAACACTGAAGCTTTCTTT.

V gene TRBV27 combines with J gene TRBJ2-2; TRBD1 agrees at 7 bases. Germline CDR1 MNHEY, CDR2 SMNVEV (reference sequence). Germline trimming cut 5 bases from V and 3 bases from J; bases unmatched to any gene: 3. The CDR3 is made up of 14 amino acids. The CDR3 sequence: CASSPQGDTGELFF. The CDR3 DNA follows: TGTGCCAGCAGTCCCCAGGGGGACACCGGGGAGCTGTTTTTT.

Notes on this clone: The same CDR3 is also encoded by other DNA sequences in this sample. The chain couples TRBV18 to TRBJ2-7; a possible D gene is TRBD2 (5 bases). This CDR3 is built from 12 residues. The germline V and J ends were trimmed by 2 bases and 4 bases, with 6 bases remaining between them. Germline V gene data show CDR1 as KGHSH and CDR2 as LQKENI. CDR3 in DNA: TGTGCCAGCTCACCAGGGAGTTACGAGCAGTACTTC. It codes for CASSPGSYEQYF.

This chain connects TRBV27 to TRBJ1-4; the D gene is possibly TRBD1 (5 bases). The germline V and J ends were trimmed by 6 bases and 1 base, with 9 bases remaining between them. Germline-derived CDR1 and CDR2 are MNHEY and SMNVEV (reference sequence). The CDR3 runs to 14 residues. The DNA of the CDR3 is TGTGCCAGCAGCCAGGGAGGAACTAATGAAAAACTGTTTTTT. Translating gives CASSQGGTNEKLFF.

The chain combines TRBV30 with TRBJ1-1; no clear D gene. The CDR3 extends over 12 amino acids. The germline V gene encodes CDR1 GTSNPN and CDR2 SVGIG (reference sequence). V lost 5 bases and J lost 2, with 9 bases in between. DNA of the CDR3: TGTGCCTGGTTGAGGCGAAACACTGAAGCTTTCTTT. It codes for CAWLRRNTEAFF.

This clone was detected once. This sequence joins TRBV30 and TRBJ1-2, with D possibly being TRBD1 (5 bases). The V gene lost 2 bases and the J gene lost 7 bases, with 14 bases spanning the gap. The CDR3 covers 13 residues. Germline V gives CDR1 GTSNPN, CDR2 SVGIG (reference sequence). CDR3 loop: CAWSPQGRVGYTF. The CDR3 DNA reads as TGTGCCTGGAGTCCCCAGGGTCGAGTTGGCTACACCTTC.

The rearrangement uses TRBV20-1 and TRBJ1-1, with unresolved D. CDR1 is DFQATT and CDR2 is SNEGSKA in the germline V gene (reference sequence). The CDR3 length is 11 residues. V gave up 6 bases and J gave up 4 bases, with 9 bases separating them. The CDR3 nucleotides read TGCAGTGCCCTTTTGTCCACTGAAGCTTTCTTT. Translation: CSALLSTEAFF.

This clone was observed once. The chain couples TRBV18 to TRBJ1-6, with 7 bases matching TRBD1. V dropped 3 bases and J dropped 10; count of bases not matched to a gene: 15. CDR1 and CDR2 from the germline V gene are KGHSH and LQKENI. This CDR3 is 17 amino acids long. This chain's CDR3 is CASSPFPPDRLESPLHF. CDR3 in DNA: TGTGCCAGCTCACCTTTTCCCCCGGACAGGTTAGAGTCACCCCTCCACTTT.

CDR3 DNA: TGTGCCAGCAGAACCGGGACTAGCGGGTCCTACGAGCAGTACTTC. Residues: CASRTGTSGSYEQYF. The rearrangement joins TRBV5-4 to TRBJ2-7; 12 nucleotides line up with TRBD2. The CDR3 consists of 15 residues. Trimming at V came to 5 bases and at J to 1 base, leaving 4 bases not matched to a gene. Germline V gene sequence: CDR1 SGHNT, CDR2 YYREEE (reference sequence).

This clone was counted once. The chain joins TRBV7-9 to TRBJ2-7; D might be TRBD2 (6 bases). The ends were cut back, 1 base at V and 5 bases at J, with 9 bases in the middle. The CDR3 length is 13 residues. Germline V gene lookup returns CDR1 SEHNR and CDR2 FQNEAQ (reference sequence). DNA for the CDR3: TGTGCCAGCAGCTTAGGGGGAGGCAACGAGCAGTACTTC. This translates into CASSLGGGNEQYF.

The chain uses TRBV14 and TRBJ1-1, with 9 bases matching TRBD1. CDR3 length: 16 residues. Per germline, CDR1 SGHDN and CDR2 FVKESK. Trimming took 4 bases from V and 2 from J; bases not matched to a gene: 8. CDR3 sequence (DNA): TGTGCCAGCAGCCCACGTAGGGACAGGGCAAACACTGAAGCTTTCTTT. This translates into CASSPRRDRANTEAFF.

The CDR3, as DNA: TGCGCCAGCAGGGGGGGGATGACAGATACGCAGTATTTT. As protein: CASRGGMTDTQYF. The chain joins TRBV10-2 to TRBJ2-3; 7 bases are shared with TRBD2. V was clipped by 6 bases and J by 3 bases; unmatched bases: 3. Germline V gene sequence: CDR1 WSHSY, CDR2 SAAADI. The CDR3 extends over 13 amino acids.

The rearrangement joins TRBV19 to TRBJ2-7; D is ambiguous. This CDR3 has 13 amino acids. CDR1 and CDR2 from the germline V gene are LNHDA and SQIVND (reference sequence). The V end lost 6 bases, the J end lost 2 bases, and 11 bases lay between the germline ends. The CDR3 DNA reads as TGTGCCAGTAGCCCAACAGTAGCCTACGAGCAGTACTTC. It codes for CASSPTVAYEQYF.

This clone came up once. V and J are TRBV10-3 and TRBJ1-1, with a weak D call TRBD1 (5 bases). Germline lookup yields CDR1 ENHRY and CDR2 SYGVKD. The length of the CDR3 is 15 residues. The V and J ends lost 0 bases and 11 bases respectively, with 19 bases between them. The CDR3 loop is CAISESLGPGHQAFF. The CDR3 DNA reads as TGTGCCATCAGTGAGTCGCTGGGGCCCGGCCATCAGGCTTTCTTT.

The CDR3 loop is CASSLHADTQYF. As DNA, the CDR3 is TGCGCCAGCAGCTTACATGCAGATACGCAGTATTTT. The chain uses TRBV5-1 and TRBJ2-3; no clear D gene. The CDR3 length is 12 residues. Germline V gene sequence: CDR1 SGHRS, CDR2 YFSETQ. V was trimmed by 2 bases and J by 4 bases, leaving 5 bases between them.

The rearrangement uses TRBV11-2 and TRBJ2-5; weak D call: TRBD2 (6 bases). Trimming took 5 bases from V and 1 from J, leaving 20 bases between them. Germline CDR1 and CDR2: SGHAT and FQNNGV. CDR3 length: 17 amino acids. CDR3 DNA sequence: TGTGCCAGCAGCGCACTTTCCGGCCGGGAGTTCCAAGAGACCCAGTACTTC. It is translated as CASSALSGREFQETQYF.

Only one count was recorded for this clone. The chain recombines TRBV12-5 with TRBJ1-5; TRBD1 might be the D (6 bases). In germline, CDR1 is LGHNT, CDR2 FRNRAP. CDR3 length: 18 residues. With 3 bases removed from V and 3 bases from J, the gap between germline ends came to 21 bases. CDR3 protein: CASGFFPGSAGANQPQHF. CDR3 nucleotide sequence: TGTGCTAGTGGTTTTTTCCCGGGCTCCGCGGGGGCCAATCAGCCCCAGCATTTT.

The V call is TRBV6-1, the J call TRBJ2-2, with D maybe TRBD2 (5 bases). The CDR3 runs 13 residues. V was clipped by 2 bases and J by 7 bases, with 8 bases between them. Germline V gene data show CDR1 as MNHNS and CDR2 as SASEGT. In DNA form, the CDR3 reads TGTGCCAGCAGTGAATCGGAGGTCGGGGAGCTGTTTTTT. This gives the protein CASSESEVGELFF.

This clone was seen a few times. The chain is built from TRBV3-1 (or the pseudogene TRBV3-2) and TRBJ1-1; the match to TRBD1 covers 7 bases. V was clipped by 0 bases and J by 9 bases; unmatched bases: 7. This CDR3 is built from 14 residues. Germline V lookup: CDR1 LGHDT, CDR2 YNNKEL (reference sequence). The chain's CDR3 is CASSQERQGPQAFF. The CDR3 DNA reads as TGTGCCAGCAGCCAAGAACGACAGGGACCGCAAGCTTTCTTT.

This sequence joins TRBV18 and TRBJ1-1, with no clear D. This CDR3 contains 14 residues. Germline assignment: CDR1 KGHSH and CDR2 LQKENI. Between the trimmed V and J ends, which lost 5 bases and 0 bases, there was a span of 10 bases. CDR3 nucleotide sequence: TGTGCCAGCTCATTCGCCGGGATGAACACTGAAGCTTTCTTT. Its translation is CASSFAGMNTEAFF.

This clone was picked up a small number of times. V and J are TRBV10-1 and TRBJ1-2, with TRBD1 as a possible D gene (5 bases). This CDR3 contains 12 residues. Germline V gene data show CDR1 as WNHNN and CDR2 as SYGVQD (reference sequence). The V and J ends lost 6 bases and 4 bases respectively, with 9 bases between them. In DNA form, the CDR3 reads TGCGCCAGCAGATGGGGGGGCTATGGCTACACCTTC. It encodes CASRWGGYGYTF.

The V gene is TRBV28, the J gene TRBJ1-2; 7 positions match TRBD1. The CDR3 covers 12 residues. V lost 5 bases, J lost 8 bases, and 5 bases stayed unmatched. The germline gives CDR1 MDHEN, CDR2 SYDVKM. CDR3 residues: CASSATGSGYTF. DNA of the CDR3: TGTGCCAGCAGTGCGACAGGGAGCGGCTACACCTTC.

This clone has a single count. The chain uses TRBV2 and TRBJ1-2; 8 nucleotides match TRBD1. V lost 4 bases to trimming and J lost 9 bases; unmatched junction nucleotides: 10. The CDR3 has 14 amino acids. The germline CDR1 and CDR2 sequences are SNHLY and FYNNEI. The CDR3 region has the DNA TGTGCCAGCAGTGCGGGACAGGACGGAAGGAGCTACACCTTC. This encodes CASSAGQDGRSYTF.

About this clone itself: Other DNA sequences in the sample encode the same CDR3. In DNA, the CDR3 is TGTGCCAGCAGTGCCTTAAACACTGAAGCTTTCTTT. Translation gives CASSALNTEAFF. The genes are TRBV2 and TRBJ1-1, with D unresolved. The CDR3 runs 12 residues. The V end was cut by 4 bases, the J end by 2 bases, with 5 bases between. CDR1 and CDR2 (germline): SNHLY, FYNNEI.